This T cell receptor (beta chain) is from a study of blood T cell repertoires in COVID-19. Study overall: Acute and convalescent COVID-19 samples came from the United States, Italy and Spain. In each case, the material was cDNA or gDNA derived from T cells, B-cell-depleted T cells, or PBMCs.

Trimming removed 0 bases from V and 8 bases from J; junction bases left unmatched: 3. The CDR3 runs 15 residues. The germline V gene encodes CDR1 SGHRS and CDR2 YFSETQ. How the authors handled the data: Estimated nucleated cell counts came from reference gene primer amplification. Produced via immunoSEQ multiplex PCR; TCRdb's table is partial and in-frame only. V and J calls and clone size are as listed in that table; D and trimming were resolved from the DNA. The sample yields approximately 210,000 clones, 80% to 90% seen once. This clone came up a few times. This clonotype originated in a human donor in a cohort sampled during active COVID-19. The specimen sequenced was peripheral blood. The chain joins TRBV5-1 to TRBJ2-1; 12 nucleotides agree with TRBD2. The CDR3 DNA follows: TGCGCCAGCAGCTTGGGGACTAGCGGGACTTATGAGCAGTTCTTC. It codes for CASSLGTSGTYEQFF.